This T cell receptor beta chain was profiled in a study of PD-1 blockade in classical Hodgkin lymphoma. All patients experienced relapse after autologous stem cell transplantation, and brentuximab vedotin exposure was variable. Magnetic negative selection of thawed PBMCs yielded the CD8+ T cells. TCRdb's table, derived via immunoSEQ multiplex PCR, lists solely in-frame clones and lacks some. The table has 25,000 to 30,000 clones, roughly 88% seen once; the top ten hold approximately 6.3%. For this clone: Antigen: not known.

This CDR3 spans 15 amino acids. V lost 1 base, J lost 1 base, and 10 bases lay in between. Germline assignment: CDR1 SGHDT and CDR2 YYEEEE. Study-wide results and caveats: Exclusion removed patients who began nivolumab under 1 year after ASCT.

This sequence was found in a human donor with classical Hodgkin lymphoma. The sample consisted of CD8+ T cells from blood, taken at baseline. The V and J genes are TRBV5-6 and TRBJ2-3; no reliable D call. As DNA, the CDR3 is TGTGCCAGCAGCTTGCCTTGGCGAGGCACAGATACGCAGTATTTT. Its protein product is CASSLPWRGTDTQYF.